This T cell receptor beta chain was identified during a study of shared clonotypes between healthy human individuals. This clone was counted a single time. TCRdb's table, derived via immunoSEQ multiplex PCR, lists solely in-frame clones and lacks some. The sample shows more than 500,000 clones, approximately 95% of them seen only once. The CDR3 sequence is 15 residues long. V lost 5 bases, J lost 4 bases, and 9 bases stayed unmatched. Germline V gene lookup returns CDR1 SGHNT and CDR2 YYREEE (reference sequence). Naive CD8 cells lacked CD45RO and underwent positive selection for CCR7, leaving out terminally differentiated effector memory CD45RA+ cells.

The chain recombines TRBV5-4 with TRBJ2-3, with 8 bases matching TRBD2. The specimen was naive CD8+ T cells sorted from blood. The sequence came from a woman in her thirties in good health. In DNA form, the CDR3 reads TGTGCCAGCAGAATAGCGGGATTGGGCCCAGATACGCAGTATTTT. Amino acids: CASRIAGLGPDTQYF.